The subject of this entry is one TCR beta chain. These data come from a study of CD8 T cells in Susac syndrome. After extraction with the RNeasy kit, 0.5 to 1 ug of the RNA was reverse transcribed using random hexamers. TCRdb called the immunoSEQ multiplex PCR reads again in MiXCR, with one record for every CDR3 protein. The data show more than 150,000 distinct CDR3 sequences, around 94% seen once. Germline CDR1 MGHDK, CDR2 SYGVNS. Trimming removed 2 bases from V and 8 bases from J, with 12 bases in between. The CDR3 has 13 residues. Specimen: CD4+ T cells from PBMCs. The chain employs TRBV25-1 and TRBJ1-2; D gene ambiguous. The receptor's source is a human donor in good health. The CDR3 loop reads CASSEGAVSGYTF. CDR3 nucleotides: TGTGCCAGCAGTGAAGGAGCAGTCTCAGGCTACACCTTC.